This T cell receptor (beta chain) came from a study of shared clonotypes between healthy human individuals. This CDR3 spans 15 amino acids. V was cut by 2 bases and J by 6 bases, with 14 bases left in between. The germline gives CDR1 SEHNR, CDR2 FQNEAQ (reference sequence). Produced via immunoSEQ multiplex PCR; TCRdb's table is partial and in-frame only. The sample lists some 2.4 million clones; 93% were seen once. The table lists this clone with a count of one. The sequence was collected from a man between 18 and 29 years old in good health. Some clones in this sample may be carry-over from other donors' samples. Material for sequencing was naive CD4+ T cells from PBMCs. The subset: CD45RA+ positively selected. This chain uses TRBV7-9 with TRBJ2-1, with D uncertain. CDR3 in DNA: TGTGCCAGCAGCTTACTGAAGAGCGATCTCAATGAGCAGTTCTTC. Its translation: CASSLLKSDLNEQFF.